This T cell receptor beta chain is drawn from a study of blood T cell repertoires in COVID-19. Background on the study: Sources were T cells, B-cell-depleted T cells, or PBMCs; the material itself was cDNA or gDNA.

Study members were between roughly 18 and 89 years old and lived in about two dozen US regions. Assignments of participants to cohorts depended upon their own reported clinical history. Germline CDR1 GTSNPN, CDR2 SVGIG (reference sequence). CDR3 length: 12 residues. V trimming: 5 bases; J trimming: 5 bases; junction bases outside the gene matches: 5. In the source study's methods: Scientists estimated how many nucleated cells there were by amplifying reference gene primers. Generated by immunoSEQ multiplex PCR, the TCRdb table keeps only in-frame clones and is missing some. V, J and clone size derive from that table, while D and trimming were established from the DNA sequence. The sample shows some 180,000 clones, around 80% of them seen only once.

The chain links TRBV30 to TRBJ2-5, with 7 positions matching TRBD2. The TCR originated in a man aged 55 to 69 who had been exposed to COVID-19. The specimen was PBMCs or T cells enriched from blood (not recorded which). The CDR3 bases are TGTGCCTGGCGTCGGGGAGGGGAGACCCAGTACTTC. Protein sequence: CAWRRGGETQYF.